Below are 25 T cell receptor beta chains sequenced from a single sample in a study of blood T cell repertoires in COVID-19. Produced via immunoSEQ multiplex PCR; TCRdb's table is partial and in-frame only. The repertoire includes roughly 210,000 clones, approximately 90% of them detected once, and 1.5% to 2% sits in the top ten. Input material: peripheral blood. Receptor source: a man between 65 and 79 years old with acute or convalescent COVID-19.

Turning to this clone: The identical CDR3 is also encoded by other nucleotide sequences in the sample. This chain joins TRBV19 and TRBJ1-5, with TRBD1 as a possible D gene (5 bases). Germline V CDR1 and CDR2: LNHDA, SQIVND (reference sequence). V was trimmed by 3 bases and J by 7 bases, leaving 10 bases between them. CDR3 length: 13 amino acids. CDR3 sequence (DNA): TGTGCCAGTAGTATCCAGGGAGGACAGCCCCAGCATTTT. Residues: CASSIQGGQPQHF.

V and J are TRBV27 and TRBJ1-2, with D perhaps matching TRBD1 (6 bases). This CDR3 spans 21 amino acids. The germline CDR1 and CDR2 sequences are MNHEY and SMNVEV (reference sequence). The V and J ends lost 3 bases and 6 bases respectively, with 35 bases between them. CDR3 coding DNA: TGTGCCAGCAGTTTCTCACAAGGGGAAGCAGGGGTTCTCACTAGTTTGGATGGCTACACCTTC. Its translation: CASSFSQGEAGVLTSLDGYTF.

The gene calls are TRBV27 and TRBJ1-5; 7 nucleotides line up with TRBD1. The junction had 1 base not matched to a gene; V was cut back by 2 bases and J by 0 bases. CDR1 is MNHEY, CDR2 SMNVEV, per germline (reference sequence). There are 15 residues in the CDR3. The CDR3 bases are TGTGCCAGCAGTTTAACAGGGGTTAGCAATCAGCCCCAGCATTTT. It yields the protein CASSLTGVSNQPQHF.

V and J are TRBV6-1 and TRBJ2-1; 9 bases line up with TRBD2. The CDR3 contains 16 residues. The germline CDR1 and CDR2 sequences are MNHNS and SASEGT. J gave up 10 bases and V 1 base, and 11 bases lay outside the gene matches. The CDR3 protein is CASSEVVRREGGEQFF. The DNA for the CDR3 is TGTGCCAGCAGTGAAGTAGTTAGGCGGGAGGGAGGGGAGCAGTTCTTC.

This sequence joins TRBV5-4 and TRBJ2-3, with 9 bases identical to TRBD2. Germline V lookup: CDR1 SGHNT, CDR2 YYREEE (reference sequence). This CDR3 contains 14 residues. The V gene end was trimmed by 4 bases and the J gene end by 5 bases; junction bases not matched to a gene: 5. CDR3 amino acids: CASSPLAGVDTQYF. DNA for the CDR3: TGTGCCAGCAGCCCTTTAGCGGGAGTAGATACGCAGTATTTT.

V usage is TRBV7-8 and J usage is TRBJ2-5; tentatively, D is TRBD1 (5 bases). The CDR3 extends over 17 amino acids. Germline assignment: CDR1 SGHVS and CDR2 FQNEAQ. V lost 1 base and J lost 4, with 19 bases in between. CDR3 in DNA: TGTGCCAGCAGCTTAGGATTGGCGTCCAGGGTCGGAGAGACCCAGTACTTC. Amino acids: CASSLGLASRVGETQYF.

This clone has more than one count but fewer than ten. The V call is TRBV6-2 or TRBV6-3, the J call TRBJ2-1; the match to TRBD2 covers 9 bases. This CDR3 is built from 17 residues. Trimming took 0 bases from V and 4 from J; bases not matched to a gene: 7. CDR1 is MNHEY, CDR2 SVGEGT, per germline. The CDR3 loop is CASSYSSGRLQYNEQFF. Here the CDR3 DNA reads TGTGCCAGCAGTTACTCGAGCGGGAGGCTCCAGTACAATGAGCAGTTCTTC.

Only one count was recorded for this clone. The chain joins TRBV5-5 to TRBJ1-2; the match to TRBD1 covers 7 bases. Germline loops: CDR1 SGHKS, CDR2 YYEKEE (reference sequence). Trimming cost V 2 bases and J 4 bases; bases outside gene matches: 2. The CDR3 is 13 residues long. The CDR3 DNA reads TGTGCCAGCAGCTTTACAGGGGCCTATGGCTACACCTTC. This codes for CASSFTGAYGYTF.

The chain carries TRBV5-1 and TRBJ2-2; 7 bases line up with TRBD1. With 4 bases clipped from V and 6 bases from J, the junction kept 9 bases outside the gene matches. CDR1 and CDR2 from the germline V gene are SGHRS and YFSETQ. The CDR3 is made up of 15 amino acids. In DNA form, the CDR3 reads TGCGCCAGCAGCCTGGACAGGATAAACGCCGGGGAGCTGTTTTTT. It specifies CASSLDRINAGELFF. Together with reference TRBV5-1 and TRBJ2-2, the CDR3 gives the full variable domain: KAGVTQTPRYLIKTRGQQVTLSCSPISGHRSVSWYQQTPGQGLQFLFEYFSETQRNKGNFPGRFSGRQFSNSRSEMNVSTLELGDSALYLCASSLDRINAGELFFGEGSRLTVL.

The genes are TRBV7-2 and TRBJ2-3, with D perhaps TRBD2 (5 bases). Looked up from germline, CDR1 is SGHTA and CDR2 is FQGNSA. The CDR3 has 14 residues. V was shortened by 5 bases and J by 5 bases, with 14 bases between the two germline ends. The CDR3 spells CASSPRSTKDTQYF. The CDR3 DNA follows: TGTGCCAGCAGCCCCCGGTCGACTAAAGATACGCAGTATTTT.

The V gene is TRBV2, the J gene TRBJ2-1; D may be TRBD1 (6 bases). The V and J ends lost 8 bases and 0 bases respectively, with 8 bases between them. CDR1 is SNHLY and CDR2 is FYNNEI in the germline V gene. The CDR3 totals 13 residues. The DNA of the CDR3 is TGTGCCAGCCGGGACACCTCCTACAATGAGCAGTTCTTC. Its translation is CASRDTSYNEQFF.

In its sample, this clone was seen a few times. The chain links TRBV30 to TRBJ1-3; D is possibly TRBD1 (6 bases). V dropped 1 base and J dropped 8 bases, with 12 bases sitting between them. Germline V gene data show CDR1 as GTSNPN and CDR2 as SVGIG (reference sequence). The CDR3 loop spans 13 amino acids. The CDR3: CAWSDTGTYTIYF. CDR3 nucleotide sequence: TGTGCCTGGAGTGATACCGGGACATACACCATATATTTT.

The chain uses TRBV7-2 and TRBJ2-3, with a weak D call TRBD1 (5 bases). The CDR3 spans 14 residues. The germline gives CDR1 SGHTA, CDR2 FQGNSA. V was trimmed by 1 base and J by 5 bases, leaving 10 bases between them. CDR3 sequence (DNA): TGTGCCAGCAGCTTAGGATCAGGGCGAGATACGCAGTATTTT. Its protein product is CASSLGSGRDTQYF.

This rearrangement joins TRBV12-3 or TRBV12-4 to TRBJ1-2; D is unresolved. The CDR3 has 13 amino acids. V was trimmed by 3 bases and J by 2 bases, leaving 7 bases between them. In DNA, the CDR3 is TGTGCCAGCAGTTTTGGCCCCAACTATGGCTACACCTTC. It yields the protein CASSFGPNYGYTF.

The V and J genes are TRBV4-3 and TRBJ1-2; D might be TRBD1 (6 bases). The germline CDR1 and CDR2 sequences are LGHNA and YSLEER. Trimming removed 0 bases from V and 4 bases from J, with 18 bases in between. This CDR3 spans 17 amino acids. The CDR3 DNA reads as TGCGCCAGCAGCCAAGATGCCCCTAAGGTAGGGGGCTATGGCTACACCTTC. Translation: CASSQDAPKVGGYGYTF.

The chain carries TRBV12-3 or TRBV12-4 and TRBJ1-6, with 9 bases matching TRBD1. This CDR3 has 13 residues. Unmatched junction bases numbered 3, after V lost 6 bases and J lost 9 bases. The CDR3 DNA sequence: TGTGCCAGCAGGGGACAGGGAGTTTCACCCCTCCACTTT. Translating it yields CASRGQGVSPLHF.

J is TRBJ2-5 and V is TRBV7-8, with TRBD2 identical over 10 bases. The V gene end was trimmed by 5 bases and the J gene end by 5 bases; junction bases not matched to a gene: 5. The CDR3 has 14 residues. Germline V lookup: CDR1 SGHVS, CDR2 FQNEAQ. The CDR3 spells CASSKSGRAETQYF. The DNA of the CDR3 is TGTGCCAGCAGCAAGAGCGGGAGGGCTGAGACCCAGTACTTC.

J is TRBJ1-4 and V is TRBV9; D remains ambiguous. The germline V gene encodes CDR1 SGDLS and CDR2 YYNGEE. The V gene lost 0 bases and the J gene lost 2 bases, with 8 bases spanning the gap. There are 15 residues in the CDR3. The CDR3 sequence is CASSVGPGTNEKLFF. CDR3 nucleotides: TGTGCCAGCAGCGTAGGGCCGGGGACTAATGAAAAACTGTTTTTT.

This clone is a singleton in its sample. The V gene is TRBV10-3, the J gene TRBJ1-1, with 7 positions matching TRBD1. The CDR3 covers 14 residues. The germline V gene encodes CDR1 ENHRY and CDR2 SYGVKD. V lost 6 bases and J lost 6; bases outside the gene matches: 10. CDR3 nucleotide sequence: TGTGCCATCAGCGAAGAGGGGGCGAAGGCTGAAGCTTTCTTT. Protein product: CAISEEGAKAEAFF.

The chain combines TRBV7-9 with TRBJ2-5; D ambiguous. CDR1 SEHNR and CDR2 FQNEAQ come from the germline V gene (reference sequence). The CDR3 is 13 residues long. V was clipped by 5 bases and J by 1 base, with 8 bases between them. The CDR3 region is CASSAEIQETQYF. In nucleotides, the CDR3 is TGTGCCAGCAGCGCGGAAATCCAAGAGACCCAGTACTTC.

The J gene is TRBJ1-2, the V gene TRBV3-1 (or the pseudogene TRBV3-2); 11 bases are a match to TRBD1. There are 13 residues in the CDR3. V gave up 6 bases and J gave up 8 bases; unmatched junction bases: 5. In germline, CDR1 is LGHDT, CDR2 YNNKEL (reference sequence). The CDR3 sequence is CASSRTGGRGYTF. The DNA for the CDR3 is TGTGCCAGCAGTCGGACAGGGGGCCGGGGCTACACCTTC.

The gene calls are TRBV3-1 (or the pseudogene TRBV3-2) and TRBJ2-3, with 12 nucleotides matching TRBD2. CDR1 LGHDT and CDR2 YNNKEL come from the germline V gene (reference sequence). CDR3 length equals 17 residues. Unmatched junction bases numbered 15, after V lost 4 bases and J lost 10 bases. CDR3 in amino acids: CASSLLPPSGRASAQYF. Here the CDR3 DNA reads TGTGCCAGCAGCCTCCTGCCCCCTAGCGGGAGGGCCTCGGCGCAGTATTTT.

This clone was recorded once. The rearrangement joins TRBV12-3 or TRBV12-4 to TRBJ2-7; no definite D call. This CDR3 has 13 amino acids. V was trimmed by 1 base and J by 6 bases, leaving 10 bases between them. CDR3 amino acids: CASSLDTIFEQYF. CDR3 DNA sequence: TGTGCCAGCAGTTTAGACACGATTTTCGAGCAGTACTTC.

V is TRBV6-6 and J is TRBJ1-4; D perhaps matches TRBD1 (5 bases). Trimming stripped 1 base from V and 3 bases from J, with 9 bases between. Germline V gene data show CDR1 as MNHNY and CDR2 as SVGAGI (reference sequence). This CDR3 is built from 15 residues. The CDR3 nucleotides are TGTGCCAGCAGTTACTGGGGGAGGGCTAATGAAAAACTGTTTTTT. This encodes CASSYWGRANEKLFF.

This rearrangement joins TRBV6-5 to TRBJ1-1; D is perhaps TRBD1 (6 bases). V dropped 6 bases and J dropped 4 bases, with 12 bases sitting between them. The germline V gene encodes CDR1 MNHEY and CDR2 SVGAGI. This CDR3 region has 13 residues. CDR3 amino acids: CASSEGVGTEAFF. Written as DNA, the CDR3 is TGTGCCAGCAGCGAGGGGGTGGGCACTGAAGCTTTCTTT.